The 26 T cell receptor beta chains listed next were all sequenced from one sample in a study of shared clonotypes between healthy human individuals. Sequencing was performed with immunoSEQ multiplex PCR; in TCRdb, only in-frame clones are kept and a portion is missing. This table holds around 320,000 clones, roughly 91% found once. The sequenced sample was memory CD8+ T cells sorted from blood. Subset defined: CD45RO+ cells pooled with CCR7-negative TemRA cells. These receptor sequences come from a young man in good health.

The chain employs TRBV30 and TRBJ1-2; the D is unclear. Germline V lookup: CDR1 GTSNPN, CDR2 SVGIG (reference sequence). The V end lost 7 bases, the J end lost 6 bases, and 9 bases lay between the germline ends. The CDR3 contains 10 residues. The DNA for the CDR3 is TGTGCCTTTGACTCAGATGGCTACACCTTC. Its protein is CAFDSDGYTF.

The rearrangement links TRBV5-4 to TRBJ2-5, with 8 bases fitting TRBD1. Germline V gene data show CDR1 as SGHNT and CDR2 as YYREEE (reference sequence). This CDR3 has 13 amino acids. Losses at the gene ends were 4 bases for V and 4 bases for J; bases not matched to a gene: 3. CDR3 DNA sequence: TGTGCCAGCAGCCGGACAGGGTTAGAGACCCAGTACTTC. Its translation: CASSRTGLETQYF.

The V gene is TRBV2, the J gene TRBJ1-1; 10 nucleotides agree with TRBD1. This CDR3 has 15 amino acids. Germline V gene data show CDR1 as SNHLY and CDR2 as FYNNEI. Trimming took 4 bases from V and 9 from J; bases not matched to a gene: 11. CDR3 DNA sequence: TGTGCCAGCAGTGTTCCCGGGACAGGGGCCCCTCAAGCTTTCTTT. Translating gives CASSVPGTGAPQAFF.

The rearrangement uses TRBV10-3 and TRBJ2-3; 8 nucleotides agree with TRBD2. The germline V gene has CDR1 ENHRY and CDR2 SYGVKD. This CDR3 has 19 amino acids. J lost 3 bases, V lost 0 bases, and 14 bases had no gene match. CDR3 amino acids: CAISESSGTRGGETDTQYF. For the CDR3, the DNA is TGTGCCATCAGTGAGTCGAGTGGGACTAGAGGAGGGGAAACAGATACGCAGTATTTT.

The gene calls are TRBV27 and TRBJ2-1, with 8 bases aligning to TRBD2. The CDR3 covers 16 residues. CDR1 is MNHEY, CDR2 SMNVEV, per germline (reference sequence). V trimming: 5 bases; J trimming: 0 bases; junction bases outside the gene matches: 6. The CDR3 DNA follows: TGTGCCAGCAGTACATCCGGGACTAGCTCCTACAATGAGCAGTTCTTC. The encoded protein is CASSTSGTSSYNEQFF.

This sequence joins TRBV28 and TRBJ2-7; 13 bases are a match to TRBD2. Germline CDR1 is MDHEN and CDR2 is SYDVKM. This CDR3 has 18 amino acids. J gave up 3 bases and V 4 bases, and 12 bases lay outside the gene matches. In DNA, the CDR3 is TGTGCCAGCAGTTCGCCCTGGACTAGCGGGGGCCCGGGCTACGAGCAGTACTTC. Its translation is CASSSPWTSGGPGYEQYF.

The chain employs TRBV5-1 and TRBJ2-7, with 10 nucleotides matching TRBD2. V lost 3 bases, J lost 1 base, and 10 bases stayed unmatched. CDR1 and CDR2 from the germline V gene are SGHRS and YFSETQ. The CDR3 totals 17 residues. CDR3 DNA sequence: TGCGCCAGCAGCTGGCTCTCACTAGCGGGACGATCCTACGAGCAGTACTTC. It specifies CASSWLSLAGRSYEQYF.

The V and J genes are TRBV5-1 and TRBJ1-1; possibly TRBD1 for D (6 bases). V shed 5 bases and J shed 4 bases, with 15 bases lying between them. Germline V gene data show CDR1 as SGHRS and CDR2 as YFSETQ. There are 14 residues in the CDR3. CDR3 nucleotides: TGCGCCAGCAGAGCAGGGGCGCTGGGCACTGAAGCTTTCTTT. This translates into CASRAGALGTEAFF.

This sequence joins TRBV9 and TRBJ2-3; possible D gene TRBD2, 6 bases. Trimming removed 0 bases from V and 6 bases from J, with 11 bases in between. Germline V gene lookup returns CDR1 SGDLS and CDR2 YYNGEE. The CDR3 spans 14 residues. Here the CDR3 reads CASSVEGGWDTQYF. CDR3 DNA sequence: TGTGCCAGCAGCGTAGAAGGAGGGTGGGATACGCAGTATTTT.

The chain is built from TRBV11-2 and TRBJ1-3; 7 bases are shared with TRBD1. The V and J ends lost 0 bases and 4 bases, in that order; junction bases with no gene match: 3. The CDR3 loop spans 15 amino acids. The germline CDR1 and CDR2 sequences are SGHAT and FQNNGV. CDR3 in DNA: TGTGCCAGCAGCTTAGAGGACAGGCTGGGAAACACCATATATTTT. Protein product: CASSLEDRLGNTIYF.

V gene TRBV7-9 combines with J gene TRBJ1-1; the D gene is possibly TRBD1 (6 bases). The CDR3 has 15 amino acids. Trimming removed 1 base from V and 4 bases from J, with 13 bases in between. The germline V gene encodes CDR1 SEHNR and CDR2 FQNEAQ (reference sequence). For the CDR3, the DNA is TGTGCCAGCAGCTTAGGGTTTTTAGGGGGCACTGAAGCTTTCTTT. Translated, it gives CASSLGFLGGTEAFF.

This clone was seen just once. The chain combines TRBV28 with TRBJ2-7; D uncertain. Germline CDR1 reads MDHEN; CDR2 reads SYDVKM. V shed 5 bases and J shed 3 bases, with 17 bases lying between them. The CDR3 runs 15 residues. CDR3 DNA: TGTGCCAGCAGTCCCTCGGGTGGGGTAGGCTACGAGCAGTACTTC. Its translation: CASSPSGGVGYEQYF.

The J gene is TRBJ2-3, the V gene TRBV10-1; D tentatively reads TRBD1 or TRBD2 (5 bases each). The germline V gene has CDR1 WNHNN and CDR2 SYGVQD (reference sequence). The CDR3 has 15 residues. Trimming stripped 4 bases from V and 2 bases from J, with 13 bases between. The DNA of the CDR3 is TGCGCCAGCAGTGGTGAAGAGGGGTACACAGATACGCAGTATTTT. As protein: CASSGEEGYTDTQYF.

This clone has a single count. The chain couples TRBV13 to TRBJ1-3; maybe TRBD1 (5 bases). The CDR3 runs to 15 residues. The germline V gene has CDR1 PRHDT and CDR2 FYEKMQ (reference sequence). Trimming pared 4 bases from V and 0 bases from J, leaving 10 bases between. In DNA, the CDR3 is TGTGCCAGCAGCTGGGGGTCTCGCTCTGGAAACACCATATATTTT. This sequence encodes CASSWGSRSGNTIYF.

CDR3 DNA: TGTGCCAGCAGCTCACCCATATCGACAGGGGGCGAAGGCTACACCTTC. This sequence encodes CASSSPISTGGEGYTF. The chain links TRBV13 to TRBJ1-2; TRBD1 agrees at 10 bases. The CDR3 has 16 residues. J was trimmed by 8 bases and V by 4 bases; bases with no gene match: 13. Per germline, CDR1 PRHDT and CDR2 FYEKMQ (reference sequence).

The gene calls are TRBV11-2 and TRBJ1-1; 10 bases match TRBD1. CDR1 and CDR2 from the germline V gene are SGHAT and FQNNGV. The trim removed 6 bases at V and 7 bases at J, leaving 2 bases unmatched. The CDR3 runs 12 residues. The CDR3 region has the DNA TGTGCCAGCAGGACAGGGGGCCATGAAGCTTTCTTT. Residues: CASRTGGHEAFF.

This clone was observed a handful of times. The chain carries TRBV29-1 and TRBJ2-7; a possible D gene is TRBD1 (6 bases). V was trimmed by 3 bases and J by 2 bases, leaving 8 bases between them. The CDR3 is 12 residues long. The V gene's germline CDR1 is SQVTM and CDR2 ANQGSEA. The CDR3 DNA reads TGCAGCGTTGATGAGGGGGCCTACGAGCAGTACTTC. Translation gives CSVDEGAYEQYF.

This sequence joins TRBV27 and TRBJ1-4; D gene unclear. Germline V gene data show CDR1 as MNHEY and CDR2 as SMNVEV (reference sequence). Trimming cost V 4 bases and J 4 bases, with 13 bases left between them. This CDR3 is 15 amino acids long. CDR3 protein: CASSSPGAYNEKLFF. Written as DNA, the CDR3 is TGTGCCAGCAGTTCTCCGGGAGCATATAATGAAAAACTGTTTTTT.

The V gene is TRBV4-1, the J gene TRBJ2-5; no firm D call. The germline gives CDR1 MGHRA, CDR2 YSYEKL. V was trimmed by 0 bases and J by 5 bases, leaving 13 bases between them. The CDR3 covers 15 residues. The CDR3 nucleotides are TGCGCCAGCAGCCAAGAGCCCGGGTTCGGGGAGACCCAGTACTTC. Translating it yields CASSQEPGFGETQYF.

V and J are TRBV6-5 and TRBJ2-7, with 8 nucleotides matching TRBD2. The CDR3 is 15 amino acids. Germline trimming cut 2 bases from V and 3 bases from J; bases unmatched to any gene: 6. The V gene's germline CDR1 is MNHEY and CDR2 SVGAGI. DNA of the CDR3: TGTGCCAGCAGTTACGGAGCGGGAGCCTACTACGAGCAGTACTTC. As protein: CASSYGAGAYYEQYF.

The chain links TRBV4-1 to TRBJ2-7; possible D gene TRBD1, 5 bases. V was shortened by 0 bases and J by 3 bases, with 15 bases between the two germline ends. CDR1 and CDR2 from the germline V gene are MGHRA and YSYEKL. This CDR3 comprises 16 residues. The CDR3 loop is CASSQEWQGNVYEQYF. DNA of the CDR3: TGCGCCAGCAGCCAAGAGTGGCAGGGCAACGTCTACGAGCAGTACTTC.

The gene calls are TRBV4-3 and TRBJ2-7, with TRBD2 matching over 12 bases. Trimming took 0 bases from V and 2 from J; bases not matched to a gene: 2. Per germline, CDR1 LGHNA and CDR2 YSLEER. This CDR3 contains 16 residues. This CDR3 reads CASSQDLAGGAYEQYF. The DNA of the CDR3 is TGCGCCAGCAGCCAAGACCTAGCGGGGGGGGCCTACGAGCAGTACTTC.

CDR3 residues: CASSLAWGYEQYF. DNA for the CDR3: TGTGCCAGCAGCTTAGCGTGGGGATACGAGCAGTACTTC. V and J are TRBV7-9 and TRBJ2-7; D call uncertain. The CDR3 spans 13 residues. Per germline, CDR1 SEHNR and CDR2 FQNEAQ (reference sequence). The V end lost 0 bases, the J end lost 4 bases, and 7 bases lay between the germline ends.

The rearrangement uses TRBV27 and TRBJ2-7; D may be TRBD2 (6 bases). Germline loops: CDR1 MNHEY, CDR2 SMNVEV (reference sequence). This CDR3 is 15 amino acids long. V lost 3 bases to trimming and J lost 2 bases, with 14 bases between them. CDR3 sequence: CASSLSGTATYEQYF. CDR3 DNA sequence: TGTGCCAGCAGTTTGAGTGGGACTGCCACCTACGAGCAGTACTTC.

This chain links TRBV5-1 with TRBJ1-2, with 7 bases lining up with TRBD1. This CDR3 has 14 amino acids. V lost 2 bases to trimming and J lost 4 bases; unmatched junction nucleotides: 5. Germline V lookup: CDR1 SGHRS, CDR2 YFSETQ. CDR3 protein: CASSFLGDSYGYTF. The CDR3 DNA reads TGCGCCAGCAGCTTCCTGGGGGACAGCTATGGCTACACCTTC.

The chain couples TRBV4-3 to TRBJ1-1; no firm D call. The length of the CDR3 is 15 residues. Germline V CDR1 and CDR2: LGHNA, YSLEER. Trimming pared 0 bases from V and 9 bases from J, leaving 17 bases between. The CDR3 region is CASSQDEGLPSKAFF. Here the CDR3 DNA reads TGCGCCAGCAGCCAAGATGAAGGCCTCCCGTCAAAAGCTTTCTTT.